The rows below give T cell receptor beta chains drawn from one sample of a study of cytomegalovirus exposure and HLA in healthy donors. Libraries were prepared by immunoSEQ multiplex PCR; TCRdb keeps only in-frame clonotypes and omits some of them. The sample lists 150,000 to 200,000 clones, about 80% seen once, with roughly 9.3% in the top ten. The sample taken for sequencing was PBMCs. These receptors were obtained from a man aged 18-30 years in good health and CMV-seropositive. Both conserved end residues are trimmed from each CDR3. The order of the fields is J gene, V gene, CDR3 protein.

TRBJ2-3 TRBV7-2 ASSLEQGPDTQY
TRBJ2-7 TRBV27 ASRLAGEQGEQY
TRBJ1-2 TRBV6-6 ASSYANRDGYT
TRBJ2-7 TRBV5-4 ASSFGQSYEQY
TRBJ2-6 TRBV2 ASGGQGASGANVLT
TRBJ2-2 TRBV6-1 ASNEGGNTGELF
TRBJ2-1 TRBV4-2 ASSQDASGRYNEQF
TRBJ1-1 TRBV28 ASRDRGTEAF
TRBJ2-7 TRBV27 ASSLSGGTYEQY
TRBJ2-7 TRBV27 ASSRVYRGLAYEQY
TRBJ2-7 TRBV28 ASSRLAGTRWEQY
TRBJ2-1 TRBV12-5 ASGLAPGSYNEQF
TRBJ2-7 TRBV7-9 ASSLDRLPSYEQY
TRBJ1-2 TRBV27 ASSLGQGYGYT
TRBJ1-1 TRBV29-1 SVASVPEAF
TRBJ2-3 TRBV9 ASSVRGRTTDTQY
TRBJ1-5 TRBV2 ASSEHGTEARHSNQPQH
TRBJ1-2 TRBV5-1 ASSLGGSAIINYGYT
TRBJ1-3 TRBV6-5 ASSLLALGNTIY
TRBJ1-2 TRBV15 ATSSDRGSNYGYT
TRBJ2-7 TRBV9 ASSQGTGDEQY
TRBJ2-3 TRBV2 ASSEWRSFPDTQY
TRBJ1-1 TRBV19 ASRATGIAEAF
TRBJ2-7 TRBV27 ASSLRGLLPYEQY
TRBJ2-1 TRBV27 ASSPYGNWGRGDNEQF
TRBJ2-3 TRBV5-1 ASSPGQSTDTQY
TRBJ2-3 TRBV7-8 ASGGTNTDTQY
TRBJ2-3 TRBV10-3 AITGAPTDTQY
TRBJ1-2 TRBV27 ASSLSSTGPNYGYT
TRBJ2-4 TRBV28 ASSLGDLKNIQY
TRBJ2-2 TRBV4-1 ASSQDPTGGLTGELF
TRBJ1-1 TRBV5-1 ASSAGGQGNTEAF
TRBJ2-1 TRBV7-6 ASSLVSGFGQSSYNEQF
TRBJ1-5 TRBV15 ATSRGGNQPQH
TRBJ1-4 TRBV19 ASRPDRINEKLF
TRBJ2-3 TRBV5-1 ASSEGTGPGTDTQY
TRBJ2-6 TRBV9 ASSSGLTGSSPSGANVLT
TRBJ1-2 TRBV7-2 ASSIRNHGYT
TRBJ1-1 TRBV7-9 ASSLGQIFYTEAF
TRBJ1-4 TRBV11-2 ASSPSPRQTEKLF
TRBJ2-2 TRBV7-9 ASSHPGGASGELF
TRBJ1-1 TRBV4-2 ASSQAREAF
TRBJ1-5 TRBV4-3 ASSQGQGQPQH
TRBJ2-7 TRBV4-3 ASSQSGESSYEQY
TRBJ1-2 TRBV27 ASSPRQGEGGYT
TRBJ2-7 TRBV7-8 ASSFNSETSGEQY
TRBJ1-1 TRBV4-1 ASGQTWGNTEAF
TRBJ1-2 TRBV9 AGSVVPGYGYT
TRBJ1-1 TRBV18 ASSPSSDYTEAF
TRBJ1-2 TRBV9 ASSELVRGYT
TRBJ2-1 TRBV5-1 ASRQGTSGSLDEQF
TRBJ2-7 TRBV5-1 ASIAAYRFDEQY
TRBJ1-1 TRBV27 ASRLGQLMNTEAF
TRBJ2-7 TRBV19 ASSIGTGASYEQY
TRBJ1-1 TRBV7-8 ASSRGQKNTEAF
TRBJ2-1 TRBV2 ASSVGQGILEQF
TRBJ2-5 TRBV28 ASSLYGGQETQY
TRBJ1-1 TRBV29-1 SVGWGGNTEAF